These 19 T cell receptor beta chains share one sample of origin, sequenced in a study of Ad26.COV2.S vaccination and SARS-CoV-2 variants. The protocol was immunoSEQ multiplex PCR, while the TCRdb copy is restricted to in-frame clones and leaves out a portion. Among 410,000 or so clones listed, around 90% were seen once. The treatment here: around 19 received Ad26.COV2.S at low or high dose, single or two shots; 5 received placebo; per-sample allocation not given. Sampling happened 63 days after the first vaccine or placebo injection. This material consisted of peripheral blood, taken in a trial of Ad26.COV2.S vaccine versus placebo. The receptors derive from a person aged 18-65 years who received the Ad26.COV2.S COVID-19 vaccine or a placebo.

V and J are TRBV28 and TRBJ1-5; D is undetermined. CDR1 is MDHEN and CDR2 is SYDVKM in the germline V gene. The length of the CDR3 is 13 residues. With 6 bases removed from V and 4 bases from J, the gap between germline ends came to 10 bases. The CDR3 coding sequence is TGTGCCAGCAGCCCAACCCGGAATCAGCCCCAGCATTTT. Its protein is CASSPTRNQPQHF.

This chain joins TRBV2 and TRBJ1-5, with no clear D. Trimming cost V 4 bases and J 7 bases, with 8 bases left between them. The germline V gene encodes CDR1 SNHLY and CDR2 FYNNEI. The CDR3 covers 12 residues. CDR3 protein: CASSAPGQPQHF. The CDR3 coding sequence is TGTGCCAGCAGTGCACCCGGGCAGCCCCAGCATTTT.

This rearrangement joins TRBV13 to TRBJ2-7, with D unclear. Trimming pared 4 bases from V and 2 bases from J, leaving 12 bases between. CDR3 length: 14 residues. From germline, CDR1 is PRHDT and CDR2 FYEKMQ (reference sequence). This CDR3 reads CASSSLDQAYEQYF. The CDR3 nucleotides read TGTGCCAGCAGCTCCCTGGATCAAGCCTACGAGCAGTACTTC.

The chain has TRBV20-1 and TRBJ2-1, with a tentative D call TRBD2 (5 bases). V dropped 3 bases and J dropped 10 bases, with 7 bases sitting between them. This CDR3 has 10 amino acids. Germline CDR1 DFQATT, CDR2 SNEGSKA (reference sequence). CDR3: CSASSGEQFF. The CDR3 nucleotides are TGCAGTGCTAGTTCGGGAGAGCAGTTCTTC.

The chain couples TRBV11-2 to TRBJ2-7; D unclear. CDR3 length: 13 residues. Trimming removed 1 base from V and 0 bases from J, with 4 bases in between. Germline V CDR1 and CDR2: SGHAT, FQNNGV. This chain's CDR3 is CASSLVSSYEQYF. The CDR3 coding sequence is TGTGCCAGCAGCTTAGTTTCCTCCTACGAGCAGTACTTC.

This sequence joins TRBV6-2 or TRBV6-3 and TRBJ2-3, with D possibly matching TRBD1 (5 bases). V gave up 4 bases and J gave up 0 bases, with 8 bases separating them. The CDR3 sequence is 14 residues long. Germline V gene sequence: CDR1 MNHEY, CDR2 SVGEGT. CDR3 DNA: TGTGCCAGCAGTTGGTCAGGGAGCACAGATACGCAGTATTTT. It translates to CASSWSGSTDTQYF.

This chain's CDR3 is CASSESGGRARGEQFF. Written as DNA, the CDR3 is TGTGCCAGCAGTGAATCCGGCGGGAGGGCCCGGGGTGAGCAGTTCTTC. The J gene is TRBJ2-1, the V gene TRBV25-1; 9 bases align to TRBD2. The CDR3 contains 16 residues. The V segment lost 1 base and the J segment 9 bases; nucleotides outside the gene matches: 10. Per germline, CDR1 MGHDK and CDR2 SYGVNS.

The rearrangement joins TRBV10-2 to TRBJ2-7, with D tentatively TRBD1 (6 bases). Germline V gene lookup returns CDR1 WSHSY and CDR2 SAAADI. CDR3 length: 13 amino acids. Trimming removed 2 bases at V and 3 bases at J, with 8 bases between. The CDR3 reads CASSEGTNYEQYF. As DNA, the CDR3 is TGCGCCAGCAGTGAGGGGACAAACTACGAGCAGTACTTC.

This chain joins TRBV19 and TRBJ1-2, with a weak D call TRBD1 (6 bases). Germline V gene data show CDR1 as LNHDA and CDR2 as SQIVND (reference sequence). This CDR3 comprises 13 residues. The ends were cut back, 8 bases at V and 0 bases at J, with 10 bases in the middle. CDR3 bases: TGTGCCAGTGGCGACAGGTCTAACTATGGCTACACCTTC. Encoded protein: CASGDRSNYGYTF.

The V gene is TRBV5-4, the J gene TRBJ2-1; TRBD1 matches at 10 bases. Germline CDR1 is SGHNT and CDR2 is YYREEE (reference sequence). The J segment lost 6 bases and the V segment lost 3 bases, leaving 3 bases of the junction unmatched. The CDR3 runs 14 residues. The CDR3 DNA follows: TGTGCCAGCAGCTCCCGGACAGGGGGCAATGAGCAGTTCTTC. Protein product: CASSSRTGGNEQFF.

The rearrangement uses TRBV30 and TRBJ1-1; TRBD1 aligns across 10 bases. Germline V gives CDR1 GTSNPN, CDR2 SVGIG (reference sequence). The CDR3 spans 14 residues. The V gene end was trimmed by 2 bases and the J gene end by 5 bases; junction bases not matched to a gene: 5. CDR3 in amino acids: CAWSLGQGRTEAFF. Here the CDR3 DNA reads TGTGCCTGGAGTTTGGGACAGGGGAGGACTGAAGCTTTCTTT.

The chain is built from TRBV19 and TRBJ2-1; 7 bases line up with TRBD2. J gave up 2 bases and V 3 bases, and 4 bases lay outside the gene matches. The CDR3 runs to 15 residues. Germline V gene sequence: CDR1 LNHDA, CDR2 SQIVND (reference sequence). This CDR3 reads CASSISSGTYNEQFF. In nucleotides, the CDR3 is TGTGCCAGTAGTATTTCTAGCGGTACCTACAATGAGCAGTTCTTC.

The chain's CDR3 is CASSSTGGWVTEAFF. The CDR3 DNA reads TGTGCCAGCAGTTCGACAGGGGGCTGGGTCACTGAAGCTTTCTTT. This chain links TRBV6-2 or TRBV6-3 with TRBJ1-1; TRBD1 matches 10 bases. Germline V gene sequence: CDR1 MNHEY, CDR2 SVGEGT. Trimming at V came to 4 bases and at J to 4 bases, leaving 6 bases not matched to a gene. The CDR3 length is 15 residues.

The rearrangement joins TRBV19 to TRBJ1-1; a weak D match, TRBD1 (5 bases). V was clipped by 3 bases and J by 5 bases, with 19 bases between them. Germline V lookup: CDR1 LNHDA, CDR2 SQIVND (reference sequence). The CDR3 has 16 amino acids. The CDR3 loop is CASSMRRVDSPTEAFF. The CDR3 DNA reads TGTGCCAGTAGTATGAGACGGGTCGACAGTCCAACTGAAGCTTTCTTT.

The V call is TRBV7-9, the J call TRBJ1-2; the D is unclear. Deletions cut 5 bases from V and 6 bases from J, with 10 bases between. Germline CDR1 and CDR2: SEHNR and FQNEAQ (reference sequence). This CDR3 has 12 amino acids. CDR3 coding DNA: TGTGCCAGCAGCCCTCGGTCTGATGGCTACACCTTC. Amino acids: CASSPRSDGYTF. Full variable domain (rest looked up from reference TRBV7-9 and TRBJ1-2): DTGVSQNPRHKITKRGQNVTFRCDPISEHNRLYWYRQTLGQGPEFLTYFQNEAQLEKSRLLSDRFSAERPKGSFSTLEIQRTEQGDSAMYLCASSPRSDGYTFGSGTRLTVV.

V gene TRBV7-9 combines with J gene TRBJ2-6; 9 positions agree with TRBD1. This CDR3 has 15 residues. In germline, CDR1 is SEHNR, CDR2 FQNEAQ (reference sequence). Trimming at V came to 4 bases and at J to 2 bases, leaving 0 bases not matched to a gene. This chain's CDR3 is CASSWTGAGANVLTF. DNA of the CDR3: TGTGCCAGCAGCTGGACAGGGGCTGGGGCCAACGTCCTGACTTTC.

With regard to this clone: This may be a read error: a much more frequent sequence differs by one nucleotide. The rearrangement links TRBV20-1 to TRBJ1-3; no clear D. Germline lookup yields CDR1 DFQATT and CDR2 SNEGSKA (reference sequence). V was pared by 1 base and J by 5 bases, with 3 bases between. The CDR3 is made up of 11 amino acids. In DNA form, the CDR3 reads TGCAGTGCTAGAGCCCGAAACACCATATATTTT. It yields the protein CSARARNTIYF.

V usage is TRBV7-6 and J usage is TRBJ1-1; D gene ambiguous. The CDR3 runs to 16 residues. Germline loops: CDR1 SGHVS, CDR2 FNYEAQ. The V and J ends lost 6 bases and 0 bases respectively, with 17 bases between them. The CDR3 sequence is CASSILDPGMNTEAFF. DNA for the CDR3: TGTGCCAGCAGTATTTTAGATCCGGGGATGAACACTGAAGCTTTCTTT.

The V and J genes are TRBV9 and TRBJ1-2, with TRBD1 as a possible D gene (5 bases). V lost 5 bases, J lost 4 bases, and 12 bases lay in between. The CDR3 is made up of 13 amino acids. Germline-derived CDR1 and CDR2 are SGDLS and YYNGEE. CDR3 bases: TGTGCCAGCAGATACTCCGGGGGCTATGGCTACACCTTC. It specifies CASRYSGGYGYTF.